Presented here are 19 T cell receptor beta chains from one specimen sequenced in a study of blood T cell repertoires in COVID-19. Clones were sequenced by immunoSEQ multiplex PCR, and TCRdb holds only the in-frame ones, with some missing. Seen here are over 90,000 clones, around nine tenths observed once, and the top ten hold less than 4%. Sequences were obtained from peripheral blood. The receptors were gathered from a human donor in a cohort sampled during active COVID-19.

This clone came up once. The chain recombines TRBV5-5 with TRBJ2-7; D unclear. Deletions cut 6 bases from V and 7 bases from J, with 20 bases between. Germline V gene data show CDR1 as SGHKS and CDR2 as YYEKEE (reference sequence). The CDR3 extends over 14 amino acids. The CDR3 loop is CASNREEVVTEQYF. Here the CDR3 DNA reads TGTGCCAGCAACCGCGAGGAAGTGGTAACGGAGCAGTACTTC.

The V call is TRBV6-5, the J call TRBJ2-7; possible D gene TRBD2, 6 bases. This CDR3 comprises 14 residues. Trimming shortened V by 6 bases and J by 4 bases, and 16 bases separated the two germline ends. CDR1 is MNHEY and CDR2 is SVGAGI in the germline V gene. The CDR3 protein is CASRGTATLYEQYF. The CDR3 DNA reads TGTGCCAGCAGGGGGACTGCTACCCTTTACGAGCAGTACTTC.

This clone showed up just once. The chain combines TRBV7-9 with TRBJ2-5, with TRBD2 identical over 9 bases. CDR3 length: 13 amino acids. The germline V gene encodes CDR1 SEHNR and CDR2 FQNEAQ (reference sequence). The V gene end was trimmed by 11 bases and the J gene end by 2 bases; junction bases not matched to a gene: 6. CDR3: CAGSTSGQETQYF. The DNA of the CDR3 is TGTGCCGGCTCGACTAGCGGTCAAGAGACCCAGTACTTC.

The rearrangement uses TRBV27 and TRBJ1-1; TRBD1 is a possible D gene (5 bases). V dropped 7 bases and J dropped 5 bases, with 17 bases sitting between them. Germline lookup yields CDR1 MNHEY and CDR2 SMNVEV (reference sequence). CDR3 length equals 14 residues. CDR3: CASTPWWGETEAFF. The CDR3 DNA is TGTGCCAGCACCCCATGGTGGGGGGAAACTGAAGCTTTCTTT.

This chain connects TRBV7-2 to TRBJ2-7, with 7 bases lining up with TRBD1. The germline V gene encodes CDR1 SGHTA and CDR2 FQGNSA. Trimming took 0 bases from V and 7 from J; bases not matched to a gene: 9. The CDR3 extends over 15 amino acids. The CDR3 coding sequence is TGTGCCAGCAGCTTAGCGACAGGGAGTAGGTCTGAGCAGTACTTC. Its protein product is CASSLATGSRSEQYF.

This chain connects TRBV19 to TRBJ2-1, with TRBD1 matching 7 bases. Germline V gives CDR1 LNHDA, CDR2 SQIVND (reference sequence). The length of the CDR3 is 14 residues. Unmatched junction bases numbered 8, after V lost 8 bases and J lost 4 bases. DNA for the CDR3: TGTGCCAGTGGAGCCGGGACAGCTTACAATGAGCAGTTCTTC. Protein sequence: CASGAGTAYNEQFF.

This clone was seen a handful of times. The V and J genes are TRBV19 and TRBJ1-5; TRBD1 matches at 7 bases. The germline gives CDR1 LNHDA, CDR2 SQIVND (reference sequence). The CDR3 has 17 residues. The junction had 21 bases not matched to a gene; V was cut back by 7 bases and J by 9 bases. Written as DNA, the CDR3 is TGTGCCAGTACCTCGTTGGACATCGGGACAGCTTCATGGCCCCAGCATTTT. It yields the protein CASTSLDIGTASWPQHF. Using reference TRBV19 and TRBJ1-5 for the parts outside the CDR3, the full variable domain is DGGITQSPKYLFRKEGQNVTLSCEQNLNHDAMYWYRQDPGQGLRLIYYSQIVNDFQKGDIAEGYSVSREKKESFPLTVTSAQKNPTAFYLCASTSLDIGTASWPQHFGDGTRLSIL.

The J gene is TRBJ2-3, the V gene TRBV10-3, with 9 bases fitting TRBD1. V trimming: 3 bases; J trimming: 0 bases; junction bases outside the gene matches: 7. This CDR3 is 17 amino acids long. The germline V gene encodes CDR1 ENHRY and CDR2 SYGVKD. The CDR3 reads CAISDQRQGVSTDTQYF. The CDR3 DNA reads TGTGCCATCAGTGACCAAAGACAGGGGGTGAGCACAGATACGCAGTATTTT.

The chain has TRBV19 and TRBJ2-1; TRBD1 aligns across 8 bases. In germline, CDR1 is LNHDA, CDR2 SQIVND (reference sequence). Trimming removed 5 bases from V and 7 bases from J; junction bases left unmatched: 10. The CDR3 loop spans 15 amino acids. The CDR3 sequence is CASSPEDRVGNEQFF. CDR3 sequence (DNA): TGTGCCAGTAGTCCAGAGGACAGGGTTGGAAATGAGCAGTTCTTC.

This clone came up once. The chain combines TRBV19 with TRBJ1-1; a weak D match, TRBD1 (5 bases). Per germline, CDR1 LNHDA and CDR2 SQIVND (reference sequence). CDR3 length: 12 amino acids. V lost 4 bases to trimming and J lost 11 bases, with 14 bases between them. As DNA, the CDR3 is TGTGCCAGTAGTACGGGACTTTTGGCTGCTTTCTTT. It specifies CASSTGLLAAFF.

This clone appeared a single time. This rearrangement joins TRBV9 to TRBJ2-6; D unresolved. This CDR3 is built from 15 residues. Germline assignment: CDR1 SGDLS and CDR2 YYNGEE. V gave up 5 bases and J gave up 0 bases, with 9 bases separating them. The CDR3 DNA reads TGTGCCAGCAGGAGAGAGATCTCTGGGGCCAACGTCCTGACTTTC. Protein product: CASRREISGANVLTF.

In this sample, this clone turned up a few times. This rearrangement joins TRBV5-4 to TRBJ1-2; D ambiguous. This CDR3 is built from 14 residues. Germline V gives CDR1 SGHNT, CDR2 YYREEE (reference sequence). V lost 0 bases, J lost 5 bases, and 11 bases lay in between. CDR3 loop: CASSLDAAGYGYTF. CDR3 bases: TGTGCCAGCAGCTTGGATGCTGCGGGGTATGGCTACACCTTC.

The J gene is TRBJ2-1, the V gene TRBV9, with D maybe TRBD1 (5 bases). There are 14 residues in the CDR3. V shed 0 bases and J shed 5 bases, with 9 bases lying between them. In germline, CDR1 is SGDLS, CDR2 YYNGEE. CDR3 residues: CASSVVATDNEQFF. The CDR3 region has the DNA TGTGCCAGCAGCGTAGTGGCGACAGACAATGAGCAGTTCTTC.

This chain links TRBV28 with TRBJ2-7; D gene unclear. V was shortened by 5 bases and J by 3 bases, with 23 bases between the two germline ends. This CDR3 is 17 amino acids long. The germline V gene has CDR1 MDHEN and CDR2 SYDVKM. CDR3 residues: CASSPFPDLWAVYEQYF. The CDR3 region has the DNA TGTGCCAGCAGTCCCTTCCCCGATCTTTGGGCTGTCTACGAGCAGTACTTC.

The V call is TRBV29-1, the J call TRBJ2-3; no reliable D call. V was shortened by 6 bases and J by 6 bases, with 7 bases between the two germline ends. CDR3 length: 10 residues. CDR1 and CDR2 from the germline V gene are SQVTM and ANQGSEA. DNA for the CDR3: TGCAGCGTCTTCGAGGATACGCAGTATTTT. The encoded protein is CSVFEDTQYF.

The V and J genes are TRBV9 and TRBJ1-5; 9 bases are shared with TRBD1. J gave up 5 bases and V 4 bases, and 4 bases lay outside the gene matches. The germline gives CDR1 SGDLS, CDR2 YYNGEE. This CDR3 has 14 amino acids. In nucleotides, the CDR3 is TGTGCCAGCAGCTTACAGGGGGCGTATCAGCCCCAGCATTTT. This translates into CASSLQGAYQPQHF.

The chain has TRBV6-6 and TRBJ2-7; D is perhaps TRBD1 (5 bases). The CDR3 loop spans 16 amino acids. V lost 6 bases and J lost 0, with 18 bases in between. Germline V gene sequence: CDR1 MNHNY, CDR2 SVGAGI (reference sequence). The CDR3 loop is CASSSPRRQSSYEQYF. CDR3 DNA sequence: TGTGCCAGCAGCTCACCGCGGAGACAGAGCTCCTACGAGCAGTACTTC.

V and J are TRBV5-8 and TRBJ2-7; a weak D match, TRBD2 (6 bases). The V and J ends lost 0 bases and 5 bases respectively, with 15 bases between them. CDR3 size: 15 residues. Per germline, CDR1 SGHTS and CDR2 YDEGEE. The CDR3 DNA sequence: TGTGCCAGCAGCTTGGTGGGGTTGGGACTGGACGAGCAGTACTTC. Protein sequence: CASSLVGLGLDEQYF.

V is TRBV7-2 and J is TRBJ2-7, with 11 nucleotides matching TRBD1. V lost 5 bases, J lost 9 bases, and 3 bases stayed unmatched. Germline V gene sequence: CDR1 SGHTA, CDR2 FQGNSA. The CDR3 is 12 amino acids. Written as DNA, the CDR3 is TGTGCCAGCAGCCGGGACAGGGGGGGGCAGTACTTC. Translating gives CASSRDRGGQYF.